The 6 T cell receptor beta chains presented below share a single source sample, sequenced in a study of blood T cell repertoires in COVID-19. TCRdb keeps only in-frame clones here, not all; method: immunoSEQ multiplex PCR. The sample has 20,000 to 30,000 clones; roughly 87% are singletons. Sequencing input: peripheral blood. The receptor set was obtained from a human donor in a cohort sampled during active COVID-19.

This chain joins TRBV27 and TRBJ1-5; D may be TRBD1 (6 bases). CDR1 MNHEY and CDR2 SMNVEV come from the germline V gene (reference sequence). V lost 2 bases to trimming and J lost 6 bases, with 11 bases between them. This CDR3 is built from 14 residues. The CDR3 sequence is CASSLRGGIQPQHF. The CDR3 coding sequence is TGTGCCAGCAGTTTAAGGGGGGGCATTCAGCCCCAGCATTTT.

The rearrangement uses TRBV30 and TRBJ1-5; D gene ambiguous. Looked up from germline, CDR1 is GTSNPN and CDR2 is SVGIG (reference sequence). The CDR3 spans 14 residues. V lost 3 bases, J lost 5 bases, and 14 bases lay in between. The CDR3 spells CAWSPPVGDQPQHF. The DNA for the CDR3 is TGTGCCTGGAGCCCACCCGTCGGAGATCAGCCCCAGCATTTT.

The chain uses TRBV18 and TRBJ2-2, with D possibly TRBD1 on 5 matching bases. From germline, CDR1 is KGHSH and CDR2 LQKENI. V lost 2 bases, J lost 2 bases, and 15 bases lay in between. This CDR3 spans 17 amino acids. Here the CDR3 reads CASSPNSGFVNTGELFF. The CDR3 DNA reads as TGTGCCAGCTCACCAAATTCAGGGTTCGTCAACACCGGGGAGCTGTTTTTT.

This chain links TRBV3-1 (or the pseudogene TRBV3-2) with TRBJ1-4, with a tentative D call TRBD1 (6 bases). Germline values: CDR1 LGHDT, CDR2 YNNKEL (reference sequence). Trimming cost V 4 bases and J 3 bases, with 15 bases left between them. The CDR3 sequence is 16 residues long. The CDR3 DNA sequence: TGTGCCAGCAGCCTCGACAAACAGGGCCCTAATGAAAAACTGTTTTTT. Its translation is CASSLDKQGPNEKLFF.

The rearrangement uses TRBV30 and TRBJ2-7; TRBD1 aligns across 8 bases. Germline assignment: CDR1 GTSNPN and CDR2 SVGIG (reference sequence). V shed 5 bases and J 0 bases; nucleotides not matched to a gene: 6. The CDR3 extends over 14 amino acids. The CDR3 region has the DNA TGTGCCTGGTCAACAGGGGGGCACTCCTACGAGCAGTACTTC. Its translation: CAWSTGGHSYEQYF.

This chain joins TRBV6-5 and TRBJ2-5; D is possibly TRBD2 (6 bases). The length of the CDR3 is 14 residues. Germline CDR1 and CDR2: MNHEY and SVGAGI. Trimming shortened V by 0 bases and J by 5 bases, and 10 bases separated the two germline ends. In nucleotides, the CDR3 is TGTGCCAGCAGTTACTCGATCGGAGGGGAGACCCAGTACTTC. It encodes CASSYSIGGETQYF.